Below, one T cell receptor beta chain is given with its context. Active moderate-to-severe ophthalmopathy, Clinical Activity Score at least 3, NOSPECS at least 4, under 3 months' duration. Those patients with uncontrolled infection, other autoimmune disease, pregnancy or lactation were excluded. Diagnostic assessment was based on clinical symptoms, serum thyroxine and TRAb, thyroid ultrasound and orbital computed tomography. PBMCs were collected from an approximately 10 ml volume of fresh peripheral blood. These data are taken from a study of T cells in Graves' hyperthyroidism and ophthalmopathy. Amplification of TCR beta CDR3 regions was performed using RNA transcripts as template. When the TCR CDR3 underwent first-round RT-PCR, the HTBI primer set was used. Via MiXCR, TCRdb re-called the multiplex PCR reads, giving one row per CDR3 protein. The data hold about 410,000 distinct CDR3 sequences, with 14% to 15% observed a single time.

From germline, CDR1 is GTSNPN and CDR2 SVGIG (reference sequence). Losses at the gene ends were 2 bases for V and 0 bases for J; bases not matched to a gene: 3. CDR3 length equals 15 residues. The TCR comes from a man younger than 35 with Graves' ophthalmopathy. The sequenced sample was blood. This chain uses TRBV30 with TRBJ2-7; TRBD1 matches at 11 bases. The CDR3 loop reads CAWSWDRGGSYEQYF. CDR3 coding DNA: TGTGCCTGGAGTTGGGACAGGGGGGGCTCCTACGAGCAGTACTTC.